This TCR beta chain emerged from a study of cytomegalovirus exposure and HLA in healthy donors. In regard to this clone: As yet, its antigen is unknown.

Primers: 60 Vbeta forward and 13 Jbeta reverse. The repertoire was sequenced with immunoSEQ multiplex PCR; TCRdb's copy has only in-frame clones and lacks some. The sample includes 150,000 to 200,000 clones, 80% to 85% seen only once; the top ten take approximately 2%. From germline, CDR1 is SGHDT and CDR2 YYEEEE. The CDR3 contains 14 residues. Trimming pared 3 bases from V and 2 bases from J, leaving 11 bases between. Study-wide points: Of the V segments, some could not be distinguished, including TRBV6-2 and TRBV6-3, and were excluded.

The chain carries TRBV5-6 and TRBJ1-2; the D gene is possibly TRBD1 (6 bases). The origin of this receptor is a human donor in good health. The sequenced sample was PBMCs. As DNA, the CDR3 is TGTGCCAGCAGCTCCTATGACAGGAACTATGGCTACACCTTC. Translating gives CASSSYDRNYGYTF.